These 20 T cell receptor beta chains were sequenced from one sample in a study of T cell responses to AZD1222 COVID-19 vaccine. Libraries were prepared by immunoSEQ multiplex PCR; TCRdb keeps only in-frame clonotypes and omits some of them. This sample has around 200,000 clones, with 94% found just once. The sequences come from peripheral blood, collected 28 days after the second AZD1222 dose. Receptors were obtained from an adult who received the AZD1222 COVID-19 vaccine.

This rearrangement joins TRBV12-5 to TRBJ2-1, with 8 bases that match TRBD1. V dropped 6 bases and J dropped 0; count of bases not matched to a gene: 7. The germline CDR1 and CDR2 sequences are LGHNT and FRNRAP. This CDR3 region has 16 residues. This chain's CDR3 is CASGQPGGLSYNEQFF. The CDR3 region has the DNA TGTGCTAGTGGCCAGCCAGGGGGCCTCTCCTACAATGAGCAGTTCTTC. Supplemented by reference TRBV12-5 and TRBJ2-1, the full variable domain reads DARVTQTPRHKVTEMGQEVTMRCQPILGHNTVFWYRQTMMQGLELLAYFRNRAPLDDSGMPKDRFSAEMPDATLATLKIQPSEPRDSAVYFCASGQPGGLSYNEQFFGPGTRLTVL.

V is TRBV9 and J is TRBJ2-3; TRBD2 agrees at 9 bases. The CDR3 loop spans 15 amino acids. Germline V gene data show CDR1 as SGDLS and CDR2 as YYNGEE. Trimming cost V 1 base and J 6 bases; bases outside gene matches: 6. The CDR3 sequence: CASSVWRGGRDTQYF. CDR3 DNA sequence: TGTGCCAGCAGCGTATGGCGGGGGGGCCGGGATACGCAGTATTTT.

CDR3 in amino acids: CASSLYELEAFF. The CDR3 bases are TGTGCCAGCAGCTTGTATGAGTTAGAAGCTTTCTTT. The J gene is TRBJ1-1, the V gene TRBV5-4, with D unresolved. This CDR3 is built from 12 residues. V was trimmed by 1 base and J by 8 bases, leaving 9 bases between them. CDR1 is SGHNT and CDR2 is YYREEE in the germline V gene (reference sequence).

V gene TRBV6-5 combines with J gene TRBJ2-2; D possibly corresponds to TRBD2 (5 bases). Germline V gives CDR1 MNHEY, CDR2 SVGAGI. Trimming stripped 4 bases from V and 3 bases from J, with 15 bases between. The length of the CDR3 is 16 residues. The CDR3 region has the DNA TGTGCCAGCAGTTCCACTGATCGAGGGCACACCGGGGAGCTGTTTTTT. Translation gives CASSSTDRGHTGELFF.

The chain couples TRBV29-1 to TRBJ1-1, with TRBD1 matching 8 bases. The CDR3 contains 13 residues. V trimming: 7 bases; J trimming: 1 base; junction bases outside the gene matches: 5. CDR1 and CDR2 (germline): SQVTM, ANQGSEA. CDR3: CSATGGENTEAFF. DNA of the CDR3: TGCAGCGCCACAGGGGGAGAGAACACTGAAGCTTTCTTT.

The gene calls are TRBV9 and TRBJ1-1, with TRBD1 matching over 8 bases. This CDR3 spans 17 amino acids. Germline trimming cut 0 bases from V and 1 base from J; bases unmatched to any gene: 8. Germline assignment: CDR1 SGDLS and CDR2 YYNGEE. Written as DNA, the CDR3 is TGTGCCAGCAGCGTAGGCGTATCTCAGGGGGCGAACACTGAAGCTTTCTTT. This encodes CASSVGVSQGANTEAFF. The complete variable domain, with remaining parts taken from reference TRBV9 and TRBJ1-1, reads DSGVTQTPKHLITATGQRVTLRCSPRSGDLSVYWYQQSLDQGLQFLIQYYNGEERAKGNILERFSAQQFPDLHSELNLSSLELGDSALYFCASSVGVSQGANTEAFFGQGTRLTVV.

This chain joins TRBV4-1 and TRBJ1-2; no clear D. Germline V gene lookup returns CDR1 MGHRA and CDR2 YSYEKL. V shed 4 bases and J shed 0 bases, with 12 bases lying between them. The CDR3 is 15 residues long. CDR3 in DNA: TGCGCCAGCAGCCCGGCCTCGTCAACTAACTATGGCTACACCTTC. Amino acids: CASSPASSTNYGYTF.

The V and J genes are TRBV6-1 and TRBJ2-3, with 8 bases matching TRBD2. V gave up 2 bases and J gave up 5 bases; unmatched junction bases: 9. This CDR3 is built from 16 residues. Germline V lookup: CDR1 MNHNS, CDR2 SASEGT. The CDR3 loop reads CASSEYLGGVEDTQYF. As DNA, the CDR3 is TGTGCCAGCAGTGAATATCTCGGGGGGGTTGAAGATACGCAGTATTTT.

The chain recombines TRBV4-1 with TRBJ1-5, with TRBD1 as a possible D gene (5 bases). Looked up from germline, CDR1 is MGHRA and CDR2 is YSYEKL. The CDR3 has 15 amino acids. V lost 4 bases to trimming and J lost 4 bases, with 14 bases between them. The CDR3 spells CASSPWSGRNQPQHF. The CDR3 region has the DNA TGCGCCAGCAGCCCGTGGTCAGGGAGGAATCAGCCCCAGCATTTT.

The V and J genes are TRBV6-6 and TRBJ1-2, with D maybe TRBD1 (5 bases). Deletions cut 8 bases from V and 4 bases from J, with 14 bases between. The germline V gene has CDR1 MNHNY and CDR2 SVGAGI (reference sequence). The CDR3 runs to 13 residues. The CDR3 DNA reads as TGTGCCAGCCGGGATCCTGGGACCTATGGCTACACCTTC. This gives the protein CASRDPGTYGYTF.

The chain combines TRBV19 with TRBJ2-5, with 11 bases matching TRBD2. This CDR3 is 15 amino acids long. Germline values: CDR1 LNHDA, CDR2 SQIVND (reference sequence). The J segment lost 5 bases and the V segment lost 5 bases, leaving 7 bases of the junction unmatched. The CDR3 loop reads CASSATSGVFETQYF. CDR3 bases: TGTGCCAGTAGTGCGACTAGCGGGGTTTTTGAGACCCAGTACTTC. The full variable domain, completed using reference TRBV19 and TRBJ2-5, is DGGITQSPKYLFRKEGQNVTLSCEQNLNHDAMYWYRQDPGQGLRLIYYSQIVNDFQKGDIAEGYSVSREKKESFPLTVTSAQKNPTAFYLCASSATSGVFETQYFGPGTRLLVL.

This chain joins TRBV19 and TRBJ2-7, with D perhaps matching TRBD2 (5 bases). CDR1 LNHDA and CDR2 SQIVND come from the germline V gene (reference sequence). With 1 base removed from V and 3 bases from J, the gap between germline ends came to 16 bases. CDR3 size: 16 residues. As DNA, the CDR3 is TGTGCCAGTAGTATAGCGTCTCGAGGGTTGGTCTACGAGCAGTACTTC. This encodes CASSIASRGLVYEQYF.

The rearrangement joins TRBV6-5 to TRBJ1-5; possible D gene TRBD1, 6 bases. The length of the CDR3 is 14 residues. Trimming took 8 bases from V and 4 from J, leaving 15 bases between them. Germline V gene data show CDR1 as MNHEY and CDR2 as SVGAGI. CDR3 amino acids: CASGSTRGNQPQHF. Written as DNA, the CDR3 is TGTGCCAGCGGGAGCACAAGGGGGAATCAGCCCCAGCATTTT.

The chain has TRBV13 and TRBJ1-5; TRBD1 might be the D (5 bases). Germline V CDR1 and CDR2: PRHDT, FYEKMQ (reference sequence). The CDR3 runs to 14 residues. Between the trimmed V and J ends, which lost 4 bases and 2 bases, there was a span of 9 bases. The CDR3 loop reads CASSYGAGNQPQHF. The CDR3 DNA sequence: TGTGCCAGCAGCTACGGGGCGGGCAATCAGCCCCAGCATTTT.

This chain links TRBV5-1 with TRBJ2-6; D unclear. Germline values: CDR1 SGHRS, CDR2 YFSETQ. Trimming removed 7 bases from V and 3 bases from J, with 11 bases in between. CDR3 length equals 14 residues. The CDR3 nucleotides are TGCGCCAGCGGTAGGGTGGATGGGGCCAACGTCCTGACTTTC. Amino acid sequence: CASGRVDGANVLTF.

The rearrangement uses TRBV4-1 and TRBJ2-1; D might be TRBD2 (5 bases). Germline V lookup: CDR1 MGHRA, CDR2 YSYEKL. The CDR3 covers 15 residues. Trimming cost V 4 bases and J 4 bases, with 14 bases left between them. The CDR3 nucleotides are TGCGCCAGCAGCCCGACGCCTAGCTCTTACAATGAGCAGTTCTTC. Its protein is CASSPTPSSYNEQFF.

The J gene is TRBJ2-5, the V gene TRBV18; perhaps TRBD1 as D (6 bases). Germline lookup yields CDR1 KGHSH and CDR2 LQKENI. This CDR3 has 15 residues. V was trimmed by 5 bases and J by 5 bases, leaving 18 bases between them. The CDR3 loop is CASSRTASSWETQYF. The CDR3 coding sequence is TGTGCCAGCTCAAGGACAGCCAGTTCGTGGGAGACCCAGTACTTC.

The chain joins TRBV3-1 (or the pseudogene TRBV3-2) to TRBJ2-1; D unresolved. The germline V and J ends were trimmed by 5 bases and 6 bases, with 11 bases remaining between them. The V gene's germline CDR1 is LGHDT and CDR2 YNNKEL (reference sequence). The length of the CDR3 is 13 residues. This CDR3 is CASSGPTSNEQFF. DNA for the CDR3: TGTGCCAGCAGCGGCCCAACGAGCAATGAGCAGTTCTTC.

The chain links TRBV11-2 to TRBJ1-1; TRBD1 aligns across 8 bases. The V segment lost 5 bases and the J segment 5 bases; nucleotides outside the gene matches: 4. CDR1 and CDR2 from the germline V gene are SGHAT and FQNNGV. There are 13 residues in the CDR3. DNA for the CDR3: TGTGCCAGCAGCGCAGACAGGGGAACTGAAGCTTTCTTT. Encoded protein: CASSADRGTEAFF. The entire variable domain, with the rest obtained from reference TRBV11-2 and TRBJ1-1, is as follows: EAGVAQSPRYKIIEKRQSVAFWCNPISGHATLYWYQQILGQGPKLLIQFQNNGVVDDSQLPKDRFSAERLKGVDSTLKIQPAKLEDSAVYLCASSADRGTEAFFGQGTRLTVV.

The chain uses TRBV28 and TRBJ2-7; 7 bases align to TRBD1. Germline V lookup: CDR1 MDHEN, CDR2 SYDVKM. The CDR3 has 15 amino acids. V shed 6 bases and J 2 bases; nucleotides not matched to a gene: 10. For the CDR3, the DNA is TGTGCCAGCAGAACTTCGACAGGGTTAACCTACGAGCAGTACTTC. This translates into CASRTSTGLTYEQYF.